The sequence of this T cell receptor (beta chain) was determined in a study of T cell changes during pregnancy in multiple sclerosis. The method was immunoSEQ multiplex PCR; TCRdb's version includes in-frame clones alone and lacks a portion of them. The repertoire has roughly 70,000 clones, about nine tenths of them found once; the top ten carry roughly 1.5%. The V segment lost 4 bases and the J segment 8 bases; nucleotides outside the gene matches: 2. The CDR3 runs to 12 residues. CDR1 is MNHEY, CDR2 SMNVEV, per germline (reference sequence). This sequence originates from a female donor with multiple sclerosis, enrolled in a pregnancy study. The rearrangement joins TRBV27 to TRBJ2-3; TRBD2 agrees at 8 bases. The sample here was peripheral blood, taken in the third trimester of pregnancy. CDR3 amino acids: CASSSSGGTQYF. The CDR3 DNA sequence: TGTGCCAGCAGTTCGAGCGGGGGTACGCAGTATTTT.